This is a list of T cell receptor beta chains from one sample in a study of human T cells and chemical hapten exposure. TCRdb ran MiXCR on the RACE reads and lists one entry per CDR3 protein. Found here are fewer than 65,000 distinct CDR3 sequences, roughly 9.9% of them singletons; the top ten hold 14%. The material was whole blood, obtained in connection with sensitization to the hapten diphenylcyclopropenone (DPC). Receptor source: a woman aged 35 to 49 with alopecia areata. Some clones in this sample may be carry-over from other donors' samples. Each CDR3 is given with its conserved first and last residue. A D gene is named only where the DNA matches it firmly. Not every row has a clone size; where given, it reads once, few, many or a size class.

TRBJ1-5	few	TRBV27	TRBD1	CANIPMTGAMQPQHF	TGTGCCAACATCCCAATGACAGGGGCGATGCAGCCCCAGCATTTT
TRBJ2-7	NA	TRBV5-1	NA	CASSLGDTDRLEQYF	TGCGCCAGCAGCTTGGGGGACACCGACAGGCTCGAGCAGTACTTC
TRBJ2-7	few	TRBV28	TRBD1	CASSGPGQGVSYEQYF	TGTGCCAGCAGTGGGCCGGGACAGGGGGTCTCCTACGAGCAGTACTTC
TRBJ1-5	NA	TRBV6-5	NA	CASSPGPYQPQHF	TGTGCCAGCAGCCCCGGACCCTATCAGCCCCAGCATTTT
TRBJ2-1	many	TRBV3-1	TRBD2	CASSQEFKVRTSGGRYNEQFF	TGTGCCAGCAGCCAAGAGTTCAAAGTACGGACTAGCGGGGGGCGTTACAATGAGCAGTTCTTC
TRBJ2-1	many	TRBV6-5	TRBD1	CASSLGQVTYNEQFF	TGTGCCAGCAGCCTTGGACAGGTCACGTACAATGAGCAGTTCTTC
TRBJ2-5	many	TRBV4-3	NA	CASSQAATAVQETQYF	TGCGCCAGCAGCCAGGCCGCGACAGCGGTCCAAGAGACCCAGTACTTC
TRBJ2-3	NA	TRBV7-2	NA	CASTTADTQYF	TGTGCCAGCACGACTGCAGATACGCAGTATTTT
TRBJ1-2	many	TRBV29-1	TRBD1	CSVTGTAPHF	TGCAGCGTAACCGGGACAGCCCCACACTTC
TRBJ1-5	NA	TRBV29-1	NA	CSVRAGESNQPQHF	TGCAGCGTTCGGGCAGGGGAAAGCAATCAGCCCCAGCATTTT
TRBJ2-5	many	TRBV5-5	NA	CASSFGDTSQETQYF	TGTGCCAGCAGCTTCGGGGACACATCCCAAGAGACCCAGTACTTC
TRBJ1-1	many	TRBV28	NA	CASRPGTLNTEAFF	TGTGCCAGCAGGCCGGGGACGTTGAACACTGAAGCTTTCTTT
TRBJ2-3	NA	TRBV6-2/TRBV6-3	NA	CASSPLGGLTDTQYF	TGTGCCAGCAGTCCCCTCGGGGGCTTGACAGATACGCAGTATTTT
TRBJ2-2	many	TRBV6-2/TRBV6-3	NA	CASSPSSMAGGELFF	TGTGCCAGCAGCCCCTCCAGTATGGCAGGCGGGGAGCTGTTTTTT
TRBJ1-5	NA	TRBV3-1	NA	CASSKSPPQHF	TGTGCCAGCAGTAAAAGTCCGCCCCAGCATTTT
TRBJ1-5	many	TRBV7-9	TRBD1	CASSSDRVNQPQHF	TGTGCCAGCAGCTCGGACAGGGTAAATCAGCCCCAGCATTTT
TRBJ2-1	many	TRBV29-1	TRBD2	CSVVKRDSYNEQFF	TGCAGCGTGGTTAAGCGGGACTCCTACAATGAGCAGTTCTTC
TRBJ1-1	many	TRBV10-1	NA	CASSESQGRGTEAFF	TGCGCCAGCAGTGAGTCGCAGGGCAGGGGCACTGAAGCTTTCTTT
TRBJ2-3	NA	TRBV7-2	NA	CASSSYTGHADTQYF	TGTGCCAGCAGCTCATATACAGGGCATGCAGATACGCAGTATTTT
TRBJ2-7	many	TRBV30	TRBD2	CAWGGEGEQYF	TGTGCCTGGGGAGGGGAGGGCGAGCAGTACTTC
TRBJ2-3	many	TRBV7-8	NA	CASSHAGSPDTQYF	TGTGCCAGCAGCCACGCCGGGTCCCCAGATACGCAGTATTTT
TRBJ1-3	many	TRBV9	NA	CASSAGWVAPGNTIYF	TGTGCCAGCAGCGCGGGCTGGGTCGCACCTGGAAACACCATATATTTT
TRBJ2-7	few	TRBV9	TRBD1	CASSVVPQGVNEQYF	TGTGCCAGCAGCGTAGTCCCGCAGGGGGTTAACGAGCAGTACTTC
TRBJ1-3	NA	TRBV9	NA	CASSAGGRSTIYF	TGTGCCAGCAGCGCCGGGGGGAGATCCACCATATATTTT
TRBJ2-3	many	TRBV5-1	TRBD2	CASSFVSGGDGTDTQYF	TGCGCCAGCAGCTTCGTCAGCGGGGGGGATGGCACAGATACGCAGTATTTT
TRBJ2-7	many	TRBV13	TRBD1	CASSSWTGVNEQYF	TGTGCCAGCAGTTCTTGGACAGGGGTGAACGAGCAGTACTTC
TRBJ1-5	few	TRBV7-9	NA	CASSLARGSNQPQHF	TGTGCCAGCAGCTTAGCCAGGGGCTCCAATCAGCCCCAGCATTTT
TRBJ1-2	NA	TRBV6-1	TRBD1	CATPGQYYGYTF	TGTGCCACCCCGGGACAGTACTACGGCTACACCTTC
TRBJ2-3	many	TRBV5-6	NA	CASSSLSMDTQYF	TGTGCCAGCAGCTCCCTCTCTATGGATACGCAGTATTTT
TRBJ2-2	medium-sized	TRBV29-1	NA	CSVKQGNGETGELFF	TGCAGCGTTAAACAGGGAAATGGTGAAACCGGGGAGCTGTTTTTT
TRBJ1-4	few	TRBV5-5	NA	CASSLSGVANEKLFF	TGTGCCAGCAGCCTGAGTGGGGTGGCTAATGAAAAACTGTTTTTT
TRBJ1-1	NA	TRBV2	NA	CASSGWVEGTADTEAFF	TGTGCCAGCAGTGGATGGGTGGAGGGCACAGCGGACACTGAAGCTTTCTTT
TRBJ2-7	many	TRBV6-2/TRBV6-3	NA	CASSYSSDSYEQYF	TGTGCCAGCAGTTACTCAAGCGACTCCTACGAGCAGTACTTC
TRBJ1-1	few	TRBV7-8	TRBD1	CASSLYRGRDTEAFF	TGTGCCAGCAGCCTATACAGGGGGCGGGACACTGAAGCTTTCTTT
TRBJ2-3	many	TRBV5-1	NA	CASSGLTQYF	TGCGCCAGCAGCGGACTAACGCAGTATTTT
TRBJ2-5	few	TRBV5-1	NA	CASSLYQETQYF	TGCGCCAGCAGCTTGTACCAAGAGACCCAGTACTTC
TRBJ2-3	NA	TRBV5-4	NA	CASSFWADTQYF	TGTGCCAGCAGCTTTTGGGCCGATACGCAGTATTTT
TRBJ2-7	NA	TRBV4-1	TRBD1	CASSLDRASVYEQYF	TGCGCCAGCAGCCTGGACAGGGCCTCCGTCTACGAGCAGTACTTC
TRBJ2-4	NA	TRBV7-2	NA	CASSREGAGAKNIQYF	TGTGCCAGCAGCCGAGAAGGGGCCGGGGCCAAAAACATTCAGTACTTC
TRBJ2-2	many	TRBV13	TRBD2	CASSWTRRLAGFGGELFF	TGTGCCAGCAGCTGGACCCGGAGACTAGCGGGGTTCGGCGGGGAGCTGTTTTTT
TRBJ1-1	many	TRBV6-1	NA	CASSGTLNTEAFF	TGTGCCAGCAGCGGGACTCTGAACACTGAAGCTTTCTTT
TRBJ2-1	NA	TRBV24-1	NA	CATSDSGVGSYNEQFF	TGTGCCACCAGTGATTCCGGGGTCGGTTCCTACAATGAGCAGTTCTTC
TRBJ2-5	NA	TRBV28	NA	CASRLQVQETQYF	TGTGCCAGCAGACTACAGGTTCAAGAGACCCAGTACTTC
TRBJ2-2	NA	TRBV9	TRBD2	CASSPRSTSAGSGELFF	TGTGCCAGCAGCCCCCGATCGACTAGCGCGGGTTCCGGGGAGCTGTTTTTT
TRBJ2-3	many	TRBV25-1	NA	CASRGALLGTDTQYF	TGTGCCAGCAGAGGAGCCCTACTTGGCACAGATACGCAGTATTTT
TRBJ2-7	many	TRBV20-1	TRBD1	CSADRGPYEQYF	TGCAGTGCTGACAGGGGGCCCTACGAGCAGTACTTC
TRBJ1-1	many	TRBV12-3/TRBV12-4	NA	CASSWGHMNTEAFF	TGTGCCAGCAGTTGGGGACACATGAACACTGAAGCTTTCTTT
TRBJ2-3	many	TRBV5-4	TRBD1	CASSSGQGGTDTQYF	TGTGCCAGCAGCTCGGGACAGGGCGGCACAGATACGCAGTATTTT
TRBJ2-5	many	TRBV7-8	NA	CASSLNPPLQETQYF	TGTGCCAGCAGCCTTAACCCCCCTTTACAAGAGACCCAGTACTTC
TRBJ1-4	few	TRBV7-9	TRBD1	CASSYGQGRTNEKLFF	TGTGCCAGCAGCTACGGACAGGGGCGGACTAATGAAAAACTGTTTTTT
TRBJ1-2	many	TRBV14	NA	CASSLTGRGGWNYGYTF	TGTGCCAGCAGCCTAACTGGACGGGGCGGGTGGAACTATGGCTACACCTTC
TRBJ2-3	many	TRBV20-1	TRBD2	CSATGLAGGGDTQYF	TGCAGTGCAACGGGACTAGCGGGGGGAGGTGATACGCAGTATTTT
TRBJ2-4	many	TRBV11-3	TRBD2	CASSPGGLGKNIQYF	TGTGCCAGCAGCCCGGGGGGGCTAGGCAAAAACATTCAGTACTTC
TRBJ1-6	NA	TRBV19	TRBD1	CASQDRGHSPLHF	TGTGCCTCGCAGGACAGGGGTCATTCACCCCTCCACTTT
TRBJ1-6	many	TRBV12-3/TRBV12-4	TRBD1	CASSPPDRPVPISNSPLHF	TGTGCCAGCAGTCCCCCGGACAGGCCAGTCCCCATTTCTAATTCACCCCTCCACTTT
TRBJ2-3	many	TRBV7-3	TRBD2	CASSPGLALPTDTQYF	TGTGCCAGCAGCCCGGGACTAGCCCTGCCCACAGATACGCAGTATTTT
TRBJ2-1	few	TRBV6-5	NA	CASQRLSSYNEQFF	TGTGCCAGTCAGCGGTTGAGCTCCTACAATGAGCAGTTCTTC
TRBJ1-5	few	TRBV6-1	NA	CASSPTGLQPQHF	TGTGCCAGCAGTCCCACGGGTCTGCAGCCCCAGCATTTT
TRBJ1-6	many	TRBV12-3/TRBV12-4	NA	CASSYQRNNSPLHF	TGTGCCAGCAGTTATCAACGAAATAATTCACCCCTCCACTTT
TRBJ2-5	many	TRBV30	TRBD1	CAWSVLGTGQETQYF	TGTGCCTGGAGTGTACTTGGGACAGGGCAAGAGACCCAGTACTTC